Listed below are T cell receptor beta chains from one sample, sequenced in a study of CXCR3-negative and CXCR3-positive naive CD8 T cells. Following a re-call of the 5' RACE reads, TCRdb has one entry per CDR3 protein and lacks DNA. The listing records 90,000 to 150,000 distinct CDR3 sequences. Sequenced input: naive CXCR3+ CD8+ T cells from blood. These receptor sequences come from a human donor in good health. Some clones in this sample may be carry-over from other donors' samples. CDR3s include the opening cysteine and the closing phenylalanine or tryptophan. Fields, in order: CDR3 length, V gene, J gene, CDR3 protein.

13	TRBV29-1	TRBJ1-1	CSVRGSWDTEAFF
15	TRBV28	TRBJ2-5	CASSPPTGGLETQYF
14	TRBV5-1	TRBJ2-7	CASSLGGIFYEQYF
19	TRBV28	TRBJ2-4	CASSFYLLSGALAKNIQYF
17	TRBV15	TRBJ2-1	CATSAQREDISYNEQFF
13	TRBV11-2	TRBJ2-3	CASSGGKTDTQYF
12	TRBV29-1	TRBJ2-7	CSAAGSSYEQYF
14	TRBV2	TRBJ2-7	CASSESAGSYEQYF
14	TRBV29-1	TRBJ2-7	CSVEKAGGTYEQYF
14	TRBV19	TRBJ2-1	CASSFPSGSHEQFF
14	TRBV29-1	TRBJ2-3	CSVVRQGQGDTQYF
15	TRBV29-1	TRBJ2-2	CSVVSRDRGTGELFF
13	TRBV5-1	TRBJ1-2	CASSSTGVYGYTF
14	TRBV27	TRBJ1-1	CASSFPGMNTEAFF
17	TRBV4-1	TRBJ2-4	CASSQEVSLGSKNIQYF
15	TRBV27	TRBJ1-2	CASSPRQGQAYGYTF
13	TRBV7-9	TRBJ2-7	CASSYTGAYEQYF
14	TRBV10-3	TRBJ2-1	CAISDPGGYNEQFF
16	TRBV4-1	TRBJ2-5	CASSPYPGQGGETQYF
14	TRBV7-9	TRBJ2-7	CACSQDRKWYEQYF
19	TRBV7-8	TRBJ2-1	CASSLPPRGGGTPDNEQFF
18	TRBV28	TRBJ2-1	CASSFYGLAGGSDNEQFF
17	TRBV28	TRBJ1-1	CASSSTGTNPQSQMAFF
16	TRBV5-4	TRBJ2-1	CASSFELAGVEVEQFF
15	TRBV19	TRBJ2-1	CASSIAGAAYNEQFF
15	TRBV28	TRBJ2-1	CASSLTGGGHNEQFF
14	TRBV5-5	TRBJ2-7	CASSLGGNAYEQYF
16	TRBV25-1	TRBJ2-5	CASSEYEGRYQETQYF
15	TRBV5-1	TRBJ2-7	CASSLVGDQYYEQYF
15	TRBV20-1	TRBJ2-7	CSAPDPSGGSYEQYF
15	TRBV7-2	TRBJ2-7	CASSLVLAGGDEQYF
14	TRBV10-3	TRBJ2-1	CAIKTSGLYNEQFF
16	TRBV5-8	TRBJ2-3	CASSLFGGGTTDTQYF
16	TRBV4-1	TRBJ2-7	CASSQDLAGMSYEQYF
18	TRBV28	TRBJ1-5	CASSSSGGGWDSNQPQHF
14	TRBV11-2	TRBJ2-2	CASSLGYEVGELFF
14	TRBV7-3	TRBJ2-7	CASSLAGGSYEHYF
16	TRBV3-1	TRBJ2-1	CASSQDFSGNYNEQFF
12	TRBV6-2/TRBV6-3	TRBJ1-1	CASSYFQSGAFF
14	TRBV29-1	TRBJ2-1	CSGNVAVSYNEQFF